Each of the 32 T cell receptor beta chains below was sequenced from the same sample in a study of blood T cell repertoires in COVID-19 (dated by TCRdb to the early 2020s). Libraries were constructed by the immunoSEQ multiplex PCR assay. The source is immuneACCESS, and TCRdb retained only in-frame sequences with V and J called. Part of the clones is not carried over; for the studies checked, unresolved V genes explain less than half of this, and the remainder is unexplained. In all, the sample holds some 43,000 clones, and roughly four fifths of those were seen once. Less than 40% of the sample belongs to the ten largest clones. Sequenced: peripheral blood. Receptor source: a middle-aged man with active or convalescent COVID-19.

The sample holds one count of this clone. The CDR3 nucleotides read TGCGCCAGCCGGACTAGCGGGAGCGACGAGCAGTACTTC. The encoded protein is CASRTSGSDEQYF. This chain links TRBV10-2 with TRBJ2-7; 13 bases match TRBD2. Germline V lookup: CDR1 WSHSY, CDR2 SAAADI. Unmatched junction bases numbered 3, after V lost 8 bases and J lost 5 bases. This CDR3 has 13 amino acids.

The V gene is TRBV19, the J gene TRBJ2-5; 14 bases match TRBD2. The V segment lost 3 bases and the J segment 7 bases; nucleotides outside the gene matches: 4. The germline gives CDR1 LNHDA, CDR2 SQIVND (reference sequence). This CDR3 spans 15 amino acids. In DNA form, the CDR3 reads TGTGCCAGTAGTATCGGACTAGCGGGGGGCGGGACCCAGTACTTC. Translating gives CASSIGLAGGGTQYF.

The rearrangement links TRBV10-3 to TRBJ1-1; 8 bases align to TRBD1. Germline-derived CDR1 and CDR2 are ENHRY and SYGVKD. The junction had 4 bases not matched to a gene; V was cut back by 10 bases and J by 0 bases. CDR3 length: 13 residues. The DNA for the CDR3 is TGTGCCAGCGGACAGGGACTGAACACTGAAGCTTTCTTT. Amino acid sequence: CASGQGLNTEAFF.

The genes are TRBV15 and TRBJ1-5, with TRBD1 identical over 7 bases. The V gene end was trimmed by 0 bases and the J gene end by 0 bases; junction bases not matched to a gene: 8. This CDR3 is built from 18 residues. Germline V gives CDR1 LNHNV, CDR2 YYDKDF (reference sequence). The CDR3 loop reads CATSRDFVDRDSNQPQHF. The CDR3 nucleotides read TGTGCCACCAGCAGAGATTTCGTAGACAGGGATAGCAATCAGCCCCAGCATTTT.

Worth noting for this clone: One end of the junction fails to match germline, which may point to a read error. The chain employs TRBV10-1 and TRBJ1-3, with D unclear. This CDR3 is built from 10 residues. In germline, CDR1 is WNHNN, CDR2 SYGVQD (reference sequence). Here the CDR3 DNA reads TGCGCCAGGAGTGGAAACACCATATATTTT. Residues: CARSGNTIYF.

The chain employs TRBV24-1 and TRBJ1-5, with TRBD1 matching over 8 bases. Germline V gene sequence: CDR1 KGHDR, CDR2 SFDVKD. J was trimmed by 2 bases and V by 3 bases; bases with no gene match: 5. CDR3 length equals 16 residues. The CDR3 loop reads CATSDAGGSGNQPQHF. As DNA, the CDR3 is TGTGCCACCAGTGATGCAGGGGGCAGCGGCAATCAGCCCCAGCATTTT.

The V and J genes are TRBV12-3 or TRBV12-4 and TRBJ1-5; D is uncertain. CDR3 length: 12 residues. Trimming shortened V by 3 bases and J by 5 bases, and 5 bases separated the two germline ends. As DNA, the CDR3 is TGTGCCAGCAGTTTTCCCGATCAGCCCCAGCATTTT. Translated, it gives CASSFPDQPQHF.

The V gene is TRBV5-6, the J gene TRBJ1-1; D is perhaps TRBD1 (5 bases). This CDR3 has 13 residues. V lost 7 bases, J lost 3 bases, and 13 bases lay in between. From germline, CDR1 is SGHDT and CDR2 YYEEEE. CDR3 amino acids: CASRGTEDTEAFF. In DNA, the CDR3 is TGTGCCAGCCGGGGGACGGAGGACACTGAAGCTTTCTTT.

In this sample, this clone turned up once. The rearrangement joins TRBV5-6 to TRBJ1-4; TRBD1 is a possible D gene (6 bases). CDR1 and CDR2 (germline): SGHDT, YYEEEE. The CDR3 covers 14 residues. Trimming shortened V by 7 bases and J by 2 bases, and 12 bases separated the two germline ends. The CDR3 nucleotides are TGTGCCAGCCTTATTACAGGGACTAATGAAAAACTGTTTTTT. It yields the protein CASLITGTNEKLFF. Full variable domain (missing parts from reference TRBV5-6 and TRBJ1-4): DAGVTQSPTHLIKTRGQQVTLRCSPKSGHDTVSWYQQALGQGPQFIFQYYEEEERQRGNFPDRFSGHQFPNYSSELNVNALLLGDSALYLCASLITGTNEKLFFGSGTQLSVL.

V and J are TRBV30 and TRBJ2-7, with 9 bases lining up with TRBD2. With 2 bases clipped from V and 1 base from J, the junction kept 12 bases outside the gene matches. The germline V gene has CDR1 GTSNPN and CDR2 SVGIG (reference sequence). The CDR3 loop spans 17 amino acids. The CDR3: CAWSPNLREGGSYEQYF. CDR3 DNA sequence: TGTGCCTGGAGTCCCAATTTGCGGGAGGGGGGGTCCTACGAGCAGTACTTC. Complete variable domain (other parts from reference TRBV30 and TRBJ2-7): SQTIHQWPATLVQPVGSPLSLECTVEGTSNPNLYWYRQAAGRGLQLLFYSVGIGQISSEVPQNLSASRPQDRQFILSSKKLLLSDSGFYLCAWSPNLREGGSYEQYFGPGTRLTVT.

This chain links TRBV18 with TRBJ2-5; TRBD1 is a possible D gene (7 bases). Trimming removed 3 bases at V and 4 bases at J, with 12 bases between. Germline loops: CDR1 KGHSH, CDR2 LQKENI. CDR3 length: 14 amino acids. CDR3 sequence: CASSPGQRVETQYF. The CDR3 DNA reads as TGTGCCAGCTCACCGGGACAGCGGGTAGAGACCCAGTACTTC.

The chain employs TRBV19 and TRBJ1-6; a weak D match, TRBD1 (5 bases). CDR3 length: 13 residues. The V gene's germline CDR1 is LNHDA and CDR2 SQIVND (reference sequence). V shed 7 bases and J shed 4 bases, with 8 bases lying between them. The DNA for the CDR3 is TGTGCCAGTACACAGGAATATAATTCACCCCTCCACTTT. Protein: CASTQEYNSPLHF.

The count of this clone is one. The chain joins TRBV7-3 to TRBJ2-5, with a weak D call TRBD1 (6 bases). Trimming removed 10 bases from V and 4 bases from J, with 22 bases in between. CDR1 and CDR2 from the germline V gene are SGHTA and FQGTGA. CDR3 length equals 15 residues. The CDR3 loop is CATQGFGVKGETQYF. CDR3 sequence (DNA): TGTGCCACCCAGGGGTTTGGGGTGAAGGGAGAGACCCAGTACTTC.

This chain links TRBV4-3 with TRBJ2-1; tentatively, D is TRBD1 (5 bases). CDR3 length equals 12 residues. CDR1 and CDR2 (germline): LGHNA, YSLEER. Trimming pared 2 bases from V and 9 bases from J, leaving 8 bases between. The CDR3 DNA reads TGCGCCAGCAGCCAACTAGGGGTTGAGCAGTTCTTC. Its translation is CASSQLGVEQFF.

This sequence joins TRBV14 and TRBJ2-1; 8 bases align to TRBD1. From germline, CDR1 is SGHDN and CDR2 FVKESK. The CDR3 sequence is 17 residues long. With 1 base clipped from V and 2 bases from J, the junction kept 7 bases outside the gene matches. CDR3 sequence reads: CASSQVPYRGAYNEQFF. The DNA for the CDR3 is TGTGCCAGCAGCCAAGTCCCCTACAGGGGGGCCTACAATGAGCAGTTCTTC.

This clone has a handful of counts. The rearrangement links TRBV7-2 to TRBJ2-7; 9 bases match TRBD1. V shed 4 bases, J shed 2 bases, and the junction held 6 bases outside the gene matches. The CDR3 contains 15 residues. Germline loops: CDR1 SGHTA, CDR2 FQGNSA. CDR3 sequence reads: CASSSTGGWAYEQYF. CDR3 sequence (DNA): TGTGCCAGCAGCTCAACAGGGGGCTGGGCCTACGAGCAGTACTTC. The full variable domain, with the rest looked up from reference TRBV7-2 and TRBJ2-7, is GAGVSQSPSNKVTEKGKDVELRCDPISGHTALYWYRQSLGQGLEFLIYFQGNSAPDKSGLPSDRFSAERTGGSVSTLTIQRTQQEDSAVYLCASSSTGGWAYEQYFGPGTRLTVT.

This chain links TRBV5-1 with TRBJ2-5, with 7 bases identical to TRBD1. The CDR3 consists of 14 residues. Germline-derived CDR1 and CDR2 are SGHRS and YFSETQ. V was clipped by 0 bases and J by 4 bases; unmatched bases: 3. In DNA, the CDR3 is TGCGCCAGCAGCTTGGCCTCAGGGGGAGAGACCCAGTACTTC. The encoded protein is CASSLASGGETQYF.

The rearrangement uses TRBV10-3 and TRBJ2-1; 7 bases align to TRBD1. There are 14 residues in the CDR3. Germline V gene data show CDR1 as ENHRY and CDR2 as SYGVKD. The J segment lost 4 bases and the V segment lost 10 bases, leaving 10 bases of the junction unmatched. Here the CDR3 reads CATGYGTVYNEQFF. DNA of the CDR3: TGTGCCACAGGGTACGGGACAGTATACAATGAGCAGTTCTTC.

The chain joins TRBV28 to TRBJ2-5; 7 nucleotides match TRBD2. The CDR3 sequence is 15 residues long. Germline V gene sequence: CDR1 MDHEN, CDR2 SYDVKM. Trimming removed 3 bases from V and 2 bases from J; junction bases left unmatched: 6. CDR3 coding DNA: TGTGCCAGCAGTTTTGCGGGACTAAATCAAGAGACCCAGTACTTC. Translation gives CASSFAGLNQETQYF.

This chain joins TRBV5-1 and TRBJ1-2, with a tentative D call TRBD1 (5 bases). The V end was cut by 0 bases, the J end by 0 bases, with 12 bases between. The CDR3 extends over 16 amino acids. Germline loops: CDR1 SGHRS, CDR2 YFSETQ. The CDR3 DNA follows: TGCGCCAGCAGCTTGGACGGGGGGTGGGCTAACTATGGCTACACCTTC. This encodes CASSLDGGWANYGYTF.

The chain joins TRBV19 to TRBJ2-2; 11 nucleotides align to TRBD2. The CDR3 contains 16 residues. The V segment lost 5 bases and the J segment 4 bases; nucleotides outside the gene matches: 6. Germline values: CDR1 LNHDA, CDR2 SQIVND (reference sequence). The CDR3 nucleotides are TGTGCCAGTAGTCGCACTAGCGGGAGTCGCACCGGGGAGCTGTTTTTT. Its translation is CASSRTSGSRTGELFF.

The chain is built from TRBV5-1 and TRBJ2-1; 8 bases match TRBD1. The CDR3 spans 16 residues. CDR1 is SGHRS, CDR2 YFSETQ, per germline. The junction had 12 bases not matched to a gene; V was cut back by 1 base and J by 9 bases. CDR3 DNA sequence: TGCGCCAGCAGCTTGCCCCTCCGACAGGGGATCGGTGAGCAGTTCTTC. Its protein is CASSLPLRQGIGEQFF.

This chain uses TRBV9 with TRBJ1-2, with 7 bases that match TRBD1. V lost 3 bases to trimming and J lost 4 bases; unmatched junction nucleotides: 9. The CDR3 is 15 residues long. Germline-derived CDR1 and CDR2 are SGDLS and YYNGEE. This CDR3 is CASSAQGGGFYGYTF. In nucleotides, the CDR3 is TGTGCCAGCAGCGCGCAGGGGGGCGGGTTCTATGGCTACACCTTC.

The chain is built from TRBV10-2 and TRBJ2-6; a possible D gene is TRBD1 (5 bases). Trimming cost V 5 bases and J 4 bases, with 12 bases left between them. The CDR3 runs 15 residues. Germline CDR1 WSHSY, CDR2 SAAADI. The CDR3 protein is CASSSRATGANVLTF. CDR3 nucleotide sequence: TGCGCCAGCAGTTCCAGGGCGACCGGGGCCAACGTCCTGACTTTC.

The chain employs TRBV19 and TRBJ1-1; D remains unclear. Germline V gene lookup returns CDR1 LNHDA and CDR2 SQIVND (reference sequence). This CDR3 region has 14 residues. The V and J ends lost 8 bases and 8 bases respectively, with 21 bases between them. The DNA of the CDR3 is TGTGCCAGTCCCACCCCAGGTTCGGGAGGAGAAGCTTTCTTT. Translated, it gives CASPTPGSGGEAFF.

The gene calls are TRBV19 and TRBJ1-1; D not resolved. CDR3 length: 14 residues. The V gene's germline CDR1 is LNHDA and CDR2 SQIVND (reference sequence). The ends were cut back, 2 bases at V and 1 base at J, with 8 bases in the middle. The CDR3 nucleotides are TGTGCCAGTAGTATAACCAGTACGAACACTGAAGCTTTCTTT. As protein: CASSITSTNTEAFF.

V is TRBV11-3 and J is TRBJ1-1, with TRBD1 matching 11 bases. Trimming removed 6 bases from V and 6 bases from J; junction bases left unmatched: 9. CDR1 and CDR2 (germline): SGHNT, YENEEA. This CDR3 has 15 amino acids. The CDR3 DNA is TGTGCCAGCAGTCTCTGGACAGGGGGCATAGCTGAAGCTTTCTTT. It translates to CASSLWTGGIAEAFF.

The chain joins TRBV6-1 to TRBJ2-3; possibly TRBD1 for D (7 bases). This CDR3 contains 16 residues. The V end lost 4 bases, the J end lost 4 bases, and 18 bases lay between the germline ends. Germline V lookup: CDR1 MNHNS, CDR2 SASEGT. Here the CDR3 reads CASSAQPRGASDTQYF. CDR3 sequence (DNA): TGTGCCAGCAGTGCGCAGCCCAGGGGGGCCTCAGATACGCAGTATTTT.

CDR3 DNA sequence: TGTGCCAGCAGTTCCTGGTCGGGGGTAGCCGGGGAGCTGTTTTTT. Amino acids: CASSSWSGVAGELFF. The rearrangement joins TRBV27 to TRBJ2-2, with D tentatively TRBD2 (6 bases). Trimming removed 4 bases at V and 6 bases at J, with 15 bases between. The CDR3 loop spans 15 amino acids. The V gene's germline CDR1 is MNHEY and CDR2 SMNVEV (reference sequence).

A few counts support this clone. CDR3 residues: CATSSDDRASSYEQYF. CDR3 in DNA: TGTGCCACCAGCAGCGATGACAGGGCTAGCTCCTACGAGCAGTACTTC. The genes are TRBV15 and TRBJ2-7, with 7 bases matching TRBD1. Trimming took 3 bases from V and 0 from J; bases not matched to a gene: 8. Germline V gene data show CDR1 as LNHNV and CDR2 as YYDKDF (reference sequence). The CDR3 is 16 amino acids.

The sample holds a few counts of this clone. This chain links TRBV5-1 with TRBJ2-1; 7 bases match TRBD2. The length of the CDR3 is 14 residues. Germline CDR1 and CDR2: SGHRS and YFSETQ. V lost 5 bases, J lost 3 bases, and 5 bases stayed unmatched. The CDR3 nucleotides are TGCGCCAGCAGGCCGGGACTAAACTACAATGAGCAGTTCTTC. Amino acids: CASRPGLNYNEQFF.

This clone was seen a few times. The chain uses TRBV6-5 and TRBJ1-1, with 7 bases aligning to TRBD1. The CDR3 length is 14 residues. V gave up 4 bases and J gave up 0 bases; unmatched junction bases: 2. Germline V CDR1 and CDR2: MNHEY, SVGAGI. This CDR3 reads CASSWGQMNTEAFF. CDR3 nucleotides: TGTGCCAGCAGTTGGGGACAGATGAACACTGAAGCTTTCTTT.